This TCR beta chain was sequenced during a study of breast tumors, draining lymph nodes, adjacent tissues. The lymph nodes were axillary draining lymph nodes from breast cancer patients. In this sample, this clonotype turned up many times. Antigen unknown. The study, taken as a whole, reports: Tumor and nontumor repertoires were significantly more similar in luminal-like than in basal-like breast cancer. Tumors had less TCR diversity than lymph nodes, more than nontumor tissue.

TCRdb analysed the multiplex PCR reads with MiXCR anew, one entry per CDR3 protein. The table lists hundreds of thousands of distinct CDR3 sequences, about a third of them singletons. The TCR was taken from a female donor with breast cancer. Some clones in this sample may be carry-over from other donors' samples. Specimen: axillary lymph node tissue.

The CDR3 spells CASSGQTRAYEQYF. CDR3 in DNA: TGTGCCAGCTCTGGACAGACTCGGGCCTACGAGCAGTACTTC. The V call is TRBV2, the J call TRBJ2-7; the D gene is possibly TRBD1 (6 bases). The V end lost 8 bases, the J end lost 2 bases, and 16 bases lay between the germline ends. The CDR3 covers 14 residues. Germline V gene sequence: CDR1 SNHLY, CDR2 FYNNEI.